This TCR beta chain was captured by sequencing in a study of blood T cell repertoires in COVID-19. Background on the study: T cells, B-cell-depleted T cells, or PBMCs provided the cDNA or gDNA that served as material.

In the source study's methods: Reference gene primer amplification in the assay estimated nucleated cell counts. Profiling relied on immunoSEQ multiplex PCR, and the TCRdb table lists in-frame clones only, not all of them. Clone size and the V and J calls come from that table; the DNA yielded D and trimming. The sample shows roughly 200,000 clones, around 90% of them seen only once. This clone was detected a few times. Material: peripheral blood. The sequence was collected from a man between 45 and 60 years old with acute or convalescent COVID-19.

CDR3 sequence reads: CASSQVSPWGADNEQFF. DNA of the CDR3: TGCGCCAGCAGCCAAGTATCCCCCTGGGGAGCCGACAATGAGCAGTTCTTC. The chain is built from TRBV4-3 and TRBJ2-1, with D perhaps TRBD2 (5 bases). The germline V and J ends were trimmed by 1 base and 5 bases, with 18 bases remaining between them. The CDR3 extends over 17 amino acids. Per the germline V gene, CDR1 is LGHNA and CDR2 is YSLEER.